This T cell receptor beta chain originates from a study of blood T cell repertoires in COVID-19. At the level of the study: The analysed material was cDNA or gDNA that came from T cells, B-cell-depleted T cells, or PBMCs.

CDR3 length: 13 residues. Trimming pared 2 bases from V and 4 bases from J, leaving 6 bases between. Germline assignment: CDR1 MNHEY and CDR2 SVGEGT. Methods used by the authors: Estimation of nucleated cell counts relied on the amplification of reference gene primers. Assay used: immunoSEQ multiplex PCR; TCRdb lists only in-frame clones, some missing. D and trimming come from the DNA, and the V and J calls and clone size come from that table. The sample lists over 30,000 clones, roughly four fifths occurring once. This chain joins TRBV6-2 or TRBV6-3 and TRBJ1-5; no definite D call. The receptor was derived from an elderly man with active or convalescent COVID-19. The sample taken for sequencing was peripheral blood. DNA for the CDR3: TGTGCCAGCAGTTACGGCCCTAATCAGCCCCAGCATTTT. It yields the protein CASSYGPNQPQHF.